This T cell receptor (beta chain) was sequenced for a study of blood T cell repertoires in COVID-19. Study context: The analysed material was cDNA or gDNA that came from T cells, B-cell-depleted T cells, or PBMCs.

The CDR3 covers 17 residues. J was trimmed by 0 bases and V by 4 bases; bases with no gene match: 7. Looked up from germline, CDR1 is SEHNR and CDR2 is FQNEAQ (reference sequence). The protocol was immunoSEQ multiplex PCR, while the TCRdb copy is restricted to in-frame clones and leaves out a portion. The sample includes under 65,000 clones, about 90% seen only once; the top ten take approximately 1.5%. This sequence originates from a man aged 60 to 69 with acute or convalescent COVID-19. The sequenced sample consisted of peripheral blood. The chain carries TRBV7-9 and TRBJ2-2; 8 nucleotides line up with TRBD1. CDR3 in amino acids: CASSSPPGQANTGELFF. The CDR3 coding sequence is TGTGCCAGCAGCTCCCCTCCGGGACAGGCGAACACCGGGGAGCTGTTTTTT.